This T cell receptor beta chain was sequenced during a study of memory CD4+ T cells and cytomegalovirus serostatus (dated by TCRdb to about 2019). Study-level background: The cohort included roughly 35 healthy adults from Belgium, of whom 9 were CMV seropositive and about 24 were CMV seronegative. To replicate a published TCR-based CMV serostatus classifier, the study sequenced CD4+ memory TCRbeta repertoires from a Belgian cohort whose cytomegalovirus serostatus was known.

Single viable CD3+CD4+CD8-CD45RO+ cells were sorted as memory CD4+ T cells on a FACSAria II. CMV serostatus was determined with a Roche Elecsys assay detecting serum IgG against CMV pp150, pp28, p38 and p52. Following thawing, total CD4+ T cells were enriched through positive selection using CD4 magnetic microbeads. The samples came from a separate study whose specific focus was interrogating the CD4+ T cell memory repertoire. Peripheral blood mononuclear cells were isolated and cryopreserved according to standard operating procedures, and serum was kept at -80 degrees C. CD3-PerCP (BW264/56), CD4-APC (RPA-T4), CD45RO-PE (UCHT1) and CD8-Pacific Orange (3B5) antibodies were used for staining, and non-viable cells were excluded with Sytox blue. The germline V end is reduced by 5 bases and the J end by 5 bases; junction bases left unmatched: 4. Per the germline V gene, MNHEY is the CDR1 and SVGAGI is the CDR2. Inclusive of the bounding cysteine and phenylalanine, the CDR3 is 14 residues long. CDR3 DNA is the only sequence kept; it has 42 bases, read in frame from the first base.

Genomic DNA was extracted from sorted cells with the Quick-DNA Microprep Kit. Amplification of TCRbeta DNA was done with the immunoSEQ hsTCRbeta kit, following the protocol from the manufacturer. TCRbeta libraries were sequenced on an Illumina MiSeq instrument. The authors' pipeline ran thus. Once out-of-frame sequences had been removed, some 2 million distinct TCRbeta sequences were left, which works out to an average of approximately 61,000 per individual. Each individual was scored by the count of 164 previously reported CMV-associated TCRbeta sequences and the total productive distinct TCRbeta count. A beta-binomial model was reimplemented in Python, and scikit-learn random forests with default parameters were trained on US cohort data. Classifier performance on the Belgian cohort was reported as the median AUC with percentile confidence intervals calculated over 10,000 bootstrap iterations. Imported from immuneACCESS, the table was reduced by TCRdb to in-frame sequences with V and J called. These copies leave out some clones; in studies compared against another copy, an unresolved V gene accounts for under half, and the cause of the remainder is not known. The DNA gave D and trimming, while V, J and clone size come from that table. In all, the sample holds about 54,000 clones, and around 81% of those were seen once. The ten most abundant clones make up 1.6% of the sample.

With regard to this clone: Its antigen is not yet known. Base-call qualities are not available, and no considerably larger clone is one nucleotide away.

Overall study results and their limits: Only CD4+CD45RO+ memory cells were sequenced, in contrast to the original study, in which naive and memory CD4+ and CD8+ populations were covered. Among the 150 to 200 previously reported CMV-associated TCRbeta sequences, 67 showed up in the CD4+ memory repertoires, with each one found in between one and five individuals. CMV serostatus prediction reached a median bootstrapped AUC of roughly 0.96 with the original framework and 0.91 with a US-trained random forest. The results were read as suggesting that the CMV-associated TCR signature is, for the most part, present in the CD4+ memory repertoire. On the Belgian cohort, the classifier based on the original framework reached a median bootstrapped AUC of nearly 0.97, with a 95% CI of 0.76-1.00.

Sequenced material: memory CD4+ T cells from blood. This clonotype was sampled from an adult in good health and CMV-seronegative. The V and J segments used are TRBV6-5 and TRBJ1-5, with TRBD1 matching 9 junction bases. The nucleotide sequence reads TGTGCCAGCAGTGAGGGACAGGGATATCAGCCCCAGCATTTT. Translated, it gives CASSEGQGYQPQHF.